These 15 T cell receptor beta chains were sequenced from one sample in a study of blood T cell repertoires in COVID-19. Assay: immunoSEQ multiplex PCR; the TCRdb copy retains only in-frame clones and omits some. The table has a few hundred thousand clones, 70% to 90% seen once; the top ten hold approximately 5%. The sample was PBMCs or T cells enriched from blood (not recorded which). These TCRs come from a woman in her 30s who had recovered from COVID-19.

The rearrangement joins TRBV27 to TRBJ2-1, with D tentatively TRBD1 (6 bases). The germline V gene has CDR1 MNHEY and CDR2 SMNVEV (reference sequence). V was cut by 2 bases and J by 11 bases, with 7 bases left in between. The CDR3 length is 11 residues. Here the CDR3 DNA reads TGTGCCAGCAGTTTAGGACAGAAGCAGTTCTTC. Translating it yields CASSLGQKQFF.

The V and J genes are TRBV2 and TRBJ1-6; D is perhaps TRBD1 (5 bases). Germline lookup yields CDR1 SNHLY and CDR2 FYNNEI. There are 13 residues in the CDR3. Trimming took off 1 base at V and 9 bases at J, with 7 bases between the two ends. The CDR3 is CASSEGGLSPLHF. CDR3 DNA sequence: TGTGCCAGCAGTGAAGGGGGCCTTTCACCCCTCCACTTT.

The chain links TRBV7-9 to TRBJ1-1; D uncertain. Germline V gene sequence: CDR1 SEHNR, CDR2 FQNEAQ (reference sequence). Deletions cut 5 bases from V and 7 bases from J, with 14 bases between. There are 13 residues in the CDR3. CDR3 protein: CASSQNGQNEAFF. The CDR3 DNA is TGTGCCAGCAGCCAAAATGGGCAGAATGAAGCTTTCTTT. Together with reference TRBV7-9 and TRBJ1-1, the CDR3 gives the full variable domain: DTGVSQNPRHKITKRGQNVTFRCDPISEHNRLYWYRQTLGQGPEFLTYFQNEAQLEKSRLLSDRFSAERPKGSFSTLEIQRTEQGDSAMYLCASSQNGQNEAFFGQGTRLTVV.

The gene calls are TRBV6-2 or TRBV6-3 and TRBJ2-1, with 9 bases aligning to TRBD1. The V and J ends lost 2 bases and 7 bases, in that order; junction bases with no gene match: 6. Germline V CDR1 and CDR2: MNHEY, SVGEGT. CDR3 length: 15 residues. Here the CDR3 DNA reads TGTGCCAGCAGTTACCCCCGGGACAGGGTTAATGAGCAGTTCTTC. Protein: CASSYPRDRVNEQFF.

This clone was found a few times. This rearrangement joins TRBV5-4 to TRBJ2-3, with 9 bases lining up with TRBD1. The CDR3 runs 15 residues. V trimming: 1 base; J trimming: 3 bases; junction bases outside the gene matches: 3. CDR1 is SGHNT and CDR2 is YYREEE in the germline V gene (reference sequence). This CDR3 is CASSLSGTGTDTQYF. The CDR3 coding sequence is TGTGCCAGCAGCTTGTCAGGGACAGGGACAGATACGCAGTATTTT.

This CDR3 reads CASSLGRDYLTDTQYF. As DNA, the CDR3 is TGCGCCAGCAGCTTGGGTCGGGACTACCTCACAGATACGCAGTATTTT. The chain employs TRBV5-1 and TRBJ2-3, with 7 bases matching TRBD2. The ends lost 0 bases at V and 2 bases at J; junction bases unmatched: 6. Germline loops: CDR1 SGHRS, CDR2 YFSETQ. CDR3 length: 16 residues.

The V and J genes are TRBV12-5 and TRBJ1-3; D uncertain. The CDR3 is 16 residues long. Germline V lookup: CDR1 LGHNT, CDR2 FRNRAP. Trimming removed 1 base at V and 0 bases at J, with 10 bases between. DNA for the CDR3: TGTGCTAGTGGTTTGGGACTGACCCTCTCTGGAAACACCATATATTTT. Translation: CASGLGLTLSGNTIYF.

This chain connects TRBV19 to TRBJ1-2; 7 positions agree with TRBD1. CDR3 length: 15 residues. The V gene's germline CDR1 is LNHDA and CDR2 SQIVND (reference sequence). The junction had 11 bases not matched to a gene; V was cut back by 8 bases and J by 2 bases. The DNA of the CDR3 is TGTGCCAGTCATCCGGAGGGGACAGCGAACTATGGCTACACCTTC. This encodes CASHPEGTANYGYTF.

The chain is built from TRBV27 and TRBJ2-1; 10 nucleotides agree with TRBD1. This CDR3 contains 14 residues. V dropped 8 bases and J dropped 8; count of bases not matched to a gene: 9. Germline lookup yields CDR1 MNHEY and CDR2 SMNVEV (reference sequence). The CDR3 sequence is CASAGDRGRDEQFF. In DNA, the CDR3 is TGTGCCAGCGCCGGGGACAGGGGCCGCGATGAGCAGTTCTTC.

The V call is TRBV25-1, the J call TRBJ2-3; no clear D. CDR1 and CDR2 from the germline V gene are MGHDK and SYGVNS. Trimming cost V 0 bases and J 2 bases, with 6 bases left between them. This CDR3 comprises 14 residues. This chain's CDR3 is CASSEYGTTDTQYF. CDR3 bases: TGTGCCAGCAGTGAATATGGCACCACAGATACGCAGTATTTT.

V and J are TRBV7-2 and TRBJ1-1; 7 bases map to TRBD1. The CDR3 has 13 residues. Germline values: CDR1 SGHTA, CDR2 FQGNSA. V shed 5 bases, J shed 7 bases, and the junction held 7 bases outside the gene matches. DNA for the CDR3: TGTGCCAGCAGCCTGACAGGGAGAAATGAAGCTTTCTTT. Translated: CASSLTGRNEAFF.

The chain is built from TRBV19 and TRBJ1-5; D gene unclear. The CDR3 has 14 residues. Germline CDR1 LNHDA, CDR2 SQIVND (reference sequence). The V end was cut by 3 bases, the J end by 7 bases, with 13 bases between. This CDR3 reads CASSIASGGQPQHF. In DNA, the CDR3 is TGTGCCAGTAGTATTGCTTCGGGTGGGCAGCCCCAGCATTTT. The whole variable domain, remainder taken from reference TRBV19 and TRBJ1-5, is DGGITQSPKYLFRKEGQNVTLSCEQNLNHDAMYWYRQDPGQGLRLIYYSQIVNDFQKGDIAEGYSVSREKKESFPLTVTSAQKNPTAFYLCASSIASGGQPQHFGDGTRLSIL.

The V call is TRBV5-6, the J call TRBJ1-2, with a possible D match to TRBD1 (5 bases). This CDR3 has 14 amino acids. Germline CDR1 and CDR2: SGHDT and YYEEEE. The V end lost 4 bases, the J end lost 1 base, and 11 bases lay between the germline ends. CDR3 DNA sequence: TGTGCCAGCAGCGAAGGCCAGGGTAACTATGGCTACACCTTC. It encodes CASSEGQGNYGYTF.

J is TRBJ1-1 and V is TRBV27; 8 nucleotides agree with TRBD1. Trimming removed 4 bases from V and 5 bases from J; junction bases left unmatched: 12. The CDR3 is made up of 16 amino acids. CDR1 is MNHEY and CDR2 is SMNVEV in the germline V gene (reference sequence). CDR3 loop: CASSYQTGAPGTEAFF. In DNA, the CDR3 is TGTGCCAGCAGTTACCAGACAGGGGCCCCTGGAACTGAAGCTTTCTTT.

This rearrangement joins TRBV27 to TRBJ1-1; 9 nucleotides align to TRBD1. V lost 0 bases and J lost 8; bases outside the gene matches: 10. This CDR3 has 16 amino acids. Germline CDR1 and CDR2: MNHEY and SMNVEV (reference sequence). The CDR3 loop is CASSLSGAWTGVEAFF. The CDR3 bases are TGTGCCAGCAGTTTATCCGGTGCCTGGACAGGGGTGGAAGCTTTCTTT.